This T cell receptor (beta chain) was observed in a study of blood T cells in healthy people across ages. A sample-barcoded 5' primer and a J-beta primer mix were used in a second PCR of roughly 6 to 11 cycles. TCRdb called the 5' RACE reads again in MiXCR, with one record for every CDR3 protein. The sample holds 1.5 million or so distinct CDR3 sequences, approximately 38% seen once. Study conclusions and caveats: TCR beta diversity, measured per million T cells, fell in a roughly linear way with age. Naive T cell percentage showed a strong correlation with the diversity of TCR beta.

V dropped 6 bases and J dropped 6 bases, with 17 bases sitting between them. The CDR3 has 14 residues. From germline, CDR1 is LGHDT and CDR2 YNNKEL (reference sequence). As for this clonotype: Its antigen is undetermined.

This sequence originates from a woman aged 18-29 years in good health. The sample consisted of blood. The V call is TRBV3-1, the J call TRBJ1-2, with D possibly TRBD1 on 6 matching bases. The CDR3 bases are TGTGCCAGCAGTCTGGGGACACGGACGGATGGCTACACCTTC. Its translation: CASSLGTRTDGYTF.